The TCR beta chain under discussion was sequenced for a study of blood T cell repertoires in COVID-19. On the study more broadly: Samples of COVID-19 (acute and convalescent) were obtained from the United States, Italy and Spain. T cells, B-cell-depleted T cells, or PBMCs supplied cDNA or gDNA.

TCRdb keeps only in-frame clones here, not all; method: immunoSEQ multiplex PCR. The sample includes some 170,000 clones, 85% to 95% of them seen just once. Germline V gene lookup returns CDR1 SEHNR and CDR2 FQNEAQ (reference sequence). V was clipped by 4 bases and J by 7 bases; unmatched bases: 5. The CDR3 consists of 14 residues. While infection was still active, Seattle patients were enrolled and then followed longitudinally. The TCR sequence derives from an older woman with COVID-19, enrolled during active disease. Material for sequencing was peripheral blood. The V gene is TRBV7-9, the J gene TRBJ1-4; TRBD1 matches at 8 bases. The CDR3 DNA reads TGTGCCAGCAGCTCCGACAGGGGCGCTGAAAAACTGTTTTTT. Amino acids: CASSSDRGAEKLFF.